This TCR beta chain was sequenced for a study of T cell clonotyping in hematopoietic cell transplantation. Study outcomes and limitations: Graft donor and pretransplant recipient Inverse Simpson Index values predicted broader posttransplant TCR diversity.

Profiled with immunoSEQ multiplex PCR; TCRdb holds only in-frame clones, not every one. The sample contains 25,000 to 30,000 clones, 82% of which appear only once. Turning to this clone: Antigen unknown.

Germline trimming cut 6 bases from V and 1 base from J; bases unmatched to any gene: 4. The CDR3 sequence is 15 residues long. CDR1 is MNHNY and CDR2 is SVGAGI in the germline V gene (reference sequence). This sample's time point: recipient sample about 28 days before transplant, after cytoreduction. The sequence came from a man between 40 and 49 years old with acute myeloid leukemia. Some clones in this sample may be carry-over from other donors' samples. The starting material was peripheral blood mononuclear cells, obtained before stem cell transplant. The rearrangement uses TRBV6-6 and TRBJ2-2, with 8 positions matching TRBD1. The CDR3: CASSTGTGNTGELFF. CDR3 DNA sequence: TGTGCCAGCAGCACCGGGACAGGGAACACCGGGGAGCTGTTTTTT.